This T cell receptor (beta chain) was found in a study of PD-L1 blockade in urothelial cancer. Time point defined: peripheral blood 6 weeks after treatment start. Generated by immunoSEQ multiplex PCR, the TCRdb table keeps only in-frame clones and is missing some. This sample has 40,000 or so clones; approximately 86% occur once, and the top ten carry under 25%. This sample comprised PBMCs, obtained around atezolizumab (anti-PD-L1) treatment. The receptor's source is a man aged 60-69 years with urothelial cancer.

CDR3 region: CASSSGDSQETQYF. CDR3 sequence (DNA): TGCGCCAGCAGCTCGGGGGACAGCCAAGAGACCCAGTACTTC. The genes are TRBV5-1 and TRBJ2-5, with a possible D match to TRBD1 (7 bases). Per germline, CDR1 SGHRS and CDR2 YFSETQ. The CDR3 is made up of 14 amino acids. Trimming took off 3 bases at V and 1 base at J, with 10 bases between the two ends.